These T cell receptor beta chains were read from a single sample in a study of control samples from healthy donors and cancer patients. Sequencing was performed with immunoSEQ multiplex PCR; in TCRdb, only in-frame clones are kept and a portion is missing. The data show some 120,000 clones, roughly nine tenths seen once. Sequencing was carried out using PBMCs. The receptor set was obtained from a woman in her forties or fifties with colorectal cancer. CDR3s include the opening cysteine and the closing phenylalanine or tryptophan. D genes are given only for firm matches. Rows give clone size only sometimes, using once, few, many, or a class for an expanded clone.

>TRBV2|15|TRBJ1-6|-|-
TGTGCCAGCAGTCCAGTAGGATCCTATAATTCACCCCTCCACTTT
CASSPVGSYNSPLHF
>TRBV2|15|TRBJ1-4|TRBD1|-
TGTGCCAGCAGCCCCCCGACAGGGCGAGGTGAAAAACTGTTTTTT
CASSPPTGRGEKLFF
>TRBV24-1|18|TRBJ2-3|TRBD2|-
TGTGCCACCAGTGATTTCGGGACTAGCGGGAGGGTCACAGATACGCAGTATTTT
CATSDFGTSGRVTDTQYF
>TRBV5-1|17|TRBJ2-3|TRBD2|once
TGCGCCAGCAGCTTGGCTGATAGCGGGATTAGCACAGATACGCAGTATTTT
CASSLADSGISTDTQYF
>TRBV29-1|13|TRBJ2-1|TRBD2|-
TGCAGCACCCCACGCGGGGGGACGGTTGAGCAGTTCTTC
CSTPRGGTVEQFF
>TRBV7-6|13|TRBJ1-2|TRBD1|-
TGTGCCAGCAGCTTCCAGGGACAGGATGGCTACACCTTC
CASSFQGQDGYTF
>TRBV5-1|15|TRBJ1-2|-|many
TGCGCCAGCAGCTCGGGCGGTGGACAGTTCTATGGCTACACCTTC
CASSSGGGQFYGYTF
>TRBV12-3/TRBV12-4|13|TRBJ2-1|-|-
TGTGCCAGCAGTTTAACCTCCTACAATGAGCAGTTCTTC
CASSLTSYNEQFF
>TRBV5-1|15|TRBJ2-7|TRBD1|-
TGCGCCAGCAGCCCCGGAGGGACAGGGTTCTACGAGCAGTACTTC
CASSPGGTGFYEQYF
>TRBV24-1|14|TRBJ2-1|-|-
TGTGCCACCAGTGATTACGGTGAGGGAGGTGAGCAGTTCTTC
CATSDYGEGGEQFF
>TRBV7-8|15|TRBJ1-2|TRBD1|-
TGTGCCAGCAGCTTAGGACAGGGCGTTATGAGTGGCTACACCTTC
CASSLGQGVMSGYTF
>TRBV6-5|13|TRBJ2-7|-|-
TGTGCCAGCAAATTTGCCACTAACTACGAGCAGTACTTC
CASKFATNYEQYF
>TRBV5-6|18|TRBJ2-3|TRBD2|once
TGTGCCAGCAGCTTGGGACTAGCGGGAGTAGGCGGCACAGATACGCAGTATTTT
CASSLGLAGVGGTDTQYF
>TRBV3-1/TRBV3-2|11|TRBJ2-1|-|-
TGTGCCAGCAGCCATTTCGATGAGCAGTTCTTC
CASSHFDEQFF
>TRBV5-1|17|TRBJ1-3|TRBD1|-
TGCGCCAGCAGCCCCCAGACAGGGAAGTACTCTGGAAACACCATATATTTT
CASSPQTGKYSGNTIYF
>TRBV24-1|17|TRBJ1-5|-|-
TGTGCCACCAGTGATGACGGGCCGGGGGGGAGCAATCAGCCCCAGCATTTT
CATSDDGPGGSNQPQHF
>TRBV5-1|17|TRBJ2-5|-|-
TGCGCCAGCAGCTTGGGTGCGGCCAGTCTTCCTCAAGAGACCCAGTACTTC
CASSLGAASLPQETQYF
>TRBV5-5|14|TRBJ1-1|-|-
TGTGCCAGCAGCCGACAGTTGCAAAACACTGAAGCTTTCTTT
CASSRQLQNTEAFF
>TRBV11-2|11|TRBJ2-7|-|-
TGTGCCAGCAGCTTCTCCTACGAGCAGTACTTC
CASSFSYEQYF
>TRBV4-2|13|TRBJ2-3|-|-
TGTGCCAGCAGCCAAGACGAGCCACATACGCAGTATTTT
CASSQDEPHTQYF
>TRBV27|15|TRBJ1-1|TRBD1|-
TGTGCCAGCAGTTTATCAGGGACAGGGGTAACTGAAGCTTTCTTT
CASSLSGTGVTEAFF
>TRBV5-1|16|TRBJ2-1|TRBD2|-
TGCGCCAGCAGCTTGACTAGCGGAATCTCCTACAATGAGCAGTTCTTC
CASSLTSGISYNEQFF
>TRBV28|13|TRBJ2-3|TRBD2|-
TGTGCCAGCCAGACTAGCGGCACAGATACGCAGTATTTT
CASQTSGTDTQYF
>TRBV5-1|14|TRBJ2-5|TRBD1|-
TGCGCCAGCAGCTGGGGGACAGACCAAGAGACCCAGTACTTC
CASSWGTDQETQYF
>TRBV11-3|16|TRBJ2-5|TRBD1|once
TGTGCCAGCAGCTTAGGAGTAAGGACAGGGGCGGAGACCCAGTACTTC
CASSLGVRTGAETQYF